The 32 T cell receptor beta chains listed next were all sequenced from one sample in a study of graft-versus-host responses after intestinal transplantation. The repertoire was sequenced with immunoSEQ multiplex PCR; TCRdb's copy has only in-frame clones and lacks some. The profile covers about 9,600 clones, with 70% to 90% appearing a single time and over 4% taken by the ten largest. To release intraepithelial and lamina propria lymphocytes, the graft tissue was processed. The input for sequencing was ileum tissue, taken 700 to 850 days after intestinal transplantation. These receptors were obtained from a human patient who received an intestinal transplant, so some T cells may come from the graft donor.

This clone was counted once. The V call is TRBV11-2, the J call TRBJ2-1; 11 positions agree with TRBD2. In germline, CDR1 is SGHAT, CDR2 FQNNGV. Trimming removed 5 bases from V and 3 bases from J; junction bases left unmatched: 3. The CDR3 has 15 residues. CDR3 protein: CASSLLAGVYNEQFF. CDR3 coding DNA: TGTGCCAGCAGCCTACTAGCGGGAGTCTACAATGAGCAGTTCTTC.

The chain joins TRBV21-1 to TRBJ2-7; TRBD2 is taken as the D call from the table, unchecked against the DNA. TRBV21-1 is a listed pseudogene. The CDR3 is 15 residues long. The CDR3 here is CASEGGGGAMSEQYF. The CDR3 nucleotides are TGTGCCAGCGAGGGAGGTGGGGGGGCTATGAGCGAGCAGTACTTC.

J is TRBJ2-1 and V is TRBV10-1; no clear D gene. Germline CDR1 and CDR2: WNHNN and SYGVQD (reference sequence). The CDR3 consists of 15 residues. Trimming took off 3 bases at V and 12 bases at J, with 21 bases between the two ends. This CDR3 is CASSDHALGISRQFF. The CDR3, as DNA: TGCGCCAGCAGTGACCACGCTTTGGGTATATCCCGGCAGTTCTTC.

The chain recombines TRBV29-1 with TRBJ1-2; D remains unclear. This CDR3 contains 12 residues. CDR1 and CDR2 (germline): SQVTM, ANQGSEA. The germline V and J ends were trimmed by 4 bases and 4 bases, with 10 bases remaining between them. The CDR3 sequence: CSVARPPYGYTF. The CDR3 bases are TGCAGCGTTGCCAGGCCGCCCTATGGCTACACCTTC.

The V call is TRBV6-5, the J call TRBJ1-2; weak D call: TRBD1 (5 bases). Looked up from germline, CDR1 is MNHEY and CDR2 is SVGAGI. This CDR3 is built from 15 residues. Deletions cut 4 bases from V and 0 bases from J, with 12 bases between. CDR3 residues: CASSLGTDPNYGYTF. The CDR3 DNA follows: TGTGCCAGCAGTTTGGGGACGGATCCTAACTATGGCTACACCTTC.

This clone was found once. The genes are TRBV18 and TRBJ2-2; D gene unclear. Germline CDR1 is KGHSH and CDR2 is LQKENI. The CDR3 is 14 amino acids. The V gene lost 2 bases and the J gene lost 7 bases, with 11 bases spanning the gap. Written as DNA, the CDR3 is TGTGCCAGCTCACCAACCCGGAGAGGCGGGGAGCTGTTTTTT. It encodes CASSPTRRGGELFF.

The chain is built from TRBV6-6 and TRBJ1-1, with D perhaps TRBD1 (6 bases). CDR3 length: 16 residues. Deletions cut 5 bases from V and 2 bases from J, with 18 bases between. CDR1 MNHNY and CDR2 SVGAGI come from the germline V gene (reference sequence). CDR3 region: CASSARQDLTNTEAFF. The DNA for the CDR3 is TGTGCCAGCAGTGCAAGACAGGACTTAACTAACACTGAAGCTTTCTTT.

Only one count was recorded for this clone. This chain joins TRBV29-1 and TRBJ2-5; 14 bases map to TRBD2. This CDR3 is built from 14 residues. Germline-derived CDR1 and CDR2 are SQVTM and ANQGSEA. The J segment lost 5 bases and the V segment lost 7 bases, leaving 6 bases of the junction unmatched. In DNA form, the CDR3 reads TGCAGCGCCCGACTAGCGGGAGGGCCGGAGACCCAGTACTTC. Its protein is CSARLAGGPETQYF. Supplemented by reference TRBV29-1 and TRBJ2-5, the full variable domain reads SAVISQKPSRDICQRGTSLTIQCQVDSQVTMMFWYRQQPGQSLTLIATANQGSEATYESGFVIDKFPISRPNLTFSTLTVSNMSPEDSSIYLCSARLAGGPETQYFGPGTRLLVL.

V gene TRBV28 combines with J gene TRBJ1-1; TRBD1 might be the D (5 bases). Germline assignment: CDR1 MDHEN and CDR2 SYDVKM. The CDR3 runs to 12 residues. V gave up 5 bases and J gave up 1 base, with 5 bases separating them. The CDR3 nucleotides are TGTGCCAGCAGTACAGGGAACACTGAAGCTTTCTTT. Protein product: CASSTGNTEAFF.

The V gene is TRBV5-1, the J gene TRBJ2-2, with D maybe TRBD1 (6 bases). Germline CDR1 and CDR2: SGHRS and YFSETQ. Trimming took 6 bases from V and 3 from J, leaving 15 bases between them. CDR3 length equals 15 residues. CDR3 sequence (DNA): TGCGCCAGCAACAAAGTGGCAGGGGACACCGGGGAGCTGTTTTTT. Translation: CASNKVAGDTGELFF.

With regard to this clone: Other DNA sequences from this sample encode an identical CDR3 as well. This chain uses TRBV6-5 with TRBJ2-3; D gene unclear. Trimming cost V 3 bases and J 0 bases, with 7 bases left between them. This CDR3 spans 14 amino acids. CDR1 MNHEY and CDR2 SVGAGI come from the germline V gene. The CDR3 loop is CASSYKASTDTQYF. CDR3 DNA sequence: TGTGCCAGCAGTTATAAGGCGAGCACAGATACGCAGTATTTT.

The rearrangement links TRBV9 to TRBJ1-5; D unresolved. Trimming took 0 bases from V and 3 from J, leaving 4 bases between them. The V gene's germline CDR1 is SGDLS and CDR2 YYNGEE. CDR3 length equals 13 residues. This chain's CDR3 is CASSVGVNQPQHF. The CDR3 DNA reads as TGTGCCAGCAGCGTAGGGGTCAATCAGCCCCAGCATTTT.

The chain uses TRBV7-9 and TRBJ2-4; D may be TRBD2 (6 bases). The ends were cut back, 7 bases at V and 4 bases at J, with 20 bases in the middle. The CDR3 has 16 amino acids. CDR1 and CDR2 (germline): SEHNR, FQNEAQ (reference sequence). This CDR3 reads CASTPFGGAGKNIQYF. The CDR3 nucleotides are TGTGCCAGCACCCCATTTGGAGGGGCGGGAAAAAACATTCAGTACTTC.

The chain has TRBV18 and TRBJ2-6; weak D call: TRBD1 (5 bases). Trimming removed 2 bases from V and 1 base from J, with 9 bases in between. This CDR3 has 16 residues. The germline V gene encodes CDR1 KGHSH and CDR2 LQKENI. CDR3 bases: TGTGCCAGCTCACCAGCCAGGGCATCTGGGGCCAACGTCCTGACTTTC. Its protein product is CASSPARASGANVLTF.

V gene TRBV5-4 combines with J gene TRBJ2-7; 7 nucleotides agree with TRBD2. From germline, CDR1 is SGHNT and CDR2 YYREEE (reference sequence). With 0 bases clipped from V and 2 bases from J, the junction kept 14 bases outside the gene matches. CDR3 length: 18 amino acids. The CDR3 here is CASSLESGIPTRPYEQYF. The CDR3 DNA follows: TGTGCCAGCAGCTTGGAGAGCGGGATCCCGACGAGGCCCTACGAGCAGTACTTC.

This rearrangement joins TRBV27 to TRBJ2-1; D is uncertain. V gave up 6 bases and J gave up 1 base, with 10 bases separating them. This CDR3 contains 14 residues. Looked up from germline, CDR1 is MNHEY and CDR2 is SMNVEV (reference sequence). The CDR3 nucleotides are TGTGCCAGCAGGGACCTGGTGTCCTACAATGAGCAGTTCTTC. This codes for CASRDLVSYNEQFF.

The CDR3 nucleotides read TGTGCCACCAGCACCCTGGACAGCGTCTATGGCTACACCTTC. This gives the protein CATSTLDSVYGYTF. V and J are TRBV15 and TRBJ1-2; perhaps TRBD1 as D (6 bases). Trimming shortened V by 4 bases and J by 4 bases, and 13 bases separated the two germline ends. Germline-derived CDR1 and CDR2 are LNHNV and YYDKDF (reference sequence). This CDR3 comprises 14 residues.

This clone was seen more than once but under ten times. The rearrangement joins TRBV2 to TRBJ1-4, with D perhaps matching TRBD1 (5 bases). CDR1 and CDR2 (germline): SNHLY, FYNNEI. The CDR3 has 13 residues. Deletions cut 7 bases from V and 8 bases from J, with 14 bases between. This chain's CDR3 is CASNLGEGEKLFF. The CDR3 DNA reads TGTGCCAGCAACCTAGGAGAGGGGGAAAAACTGTTTTTT.

This clone turned up a few times. J is TRBJ1-3 and V is TRBV11-2; the match to TRBD1 covers 7 bases. The length of the CDR3 is 16 residues. Germline CDR1 SGHAT, CDR2 FQNNGV. The V segment lost 5 bases and the J segment 0 bases; nucleotides outside the gene matches: 7. CDR3 DNA sequence: TGTGCCAGCAGCCCGCCGGGACAGACCTCTGGAAACACCATATATTTT. Translated: CASSPPGQTSGNTIYF.

The genes are TRBV4-1 and TRBJ1-4, with 9 bases fitting TRBD1. The junction had 5 bases not matched to a gene; V was cut back by 0 bases and J by 6 bases. Per germline, CDR1 MGHRA and CDR2 YSYEKL. CDR3 length: 16 amino acids. The CDR3 spells CASSQDQGQGHEKLFF. As DNA, the CDR3 is TGCGCCAGCAGCCAAGATCAGGGACAGGGTCATGAAAAACTGTTTTTT.

The chain joins TRBV6-6 to TRBJ2-7, with TRBD2 identical over 11 bases. Unmatched junction bases numbered 5, after V lost 6 bases and J lost 4 bases. Germline V lookup: CDR1 MNHNY, CDR2 SVGAGI (reference sequence). The CDR3 is 14 residues long. Here the CDR3 DNA reads TGTGCCAGCAGCCCGGGACTAGCGGCATACGAGCAGTACTTC. It is translated as CASSPGLAAYEQYF.

The chain combines TRBV6-1 with TRBJ1-5, with TRBD1 as a possible D gene (5 bases). Trimming stripped 5 bases from V and 5 bases from J, with 10 bases between. This CDR3 comprises 13 residues. Looked up from germline, CDR1 is MNHNS and CDR2 is SASEGT. The DNA of the CDR3 is TGTGCCAGCAGTATGACAGTAGATCAGCCCCAGCATTTT. Translation: CASSMTVDQPQHF.

This CDR3 reads CASYLGSSYNEQFF. CDR3 sequence (DNA): TGTGCCAGCTACCTGGGCAGTTCCTACAATGAGCAGTTCTTC. The chain carries TRBV18 and TRBJ2-1; D is unresolved. V was pared by 7 bases and J by 1 base, with 11 bases between. The germline V gene has CDR1 KGHSH and CDR2 LQKENI. This CDR3 is built from 14 residues. Combining the CDR3 with reference TRBV18 and TRBJ2-1 gives the whole variable domain NAGVMQNPRHLVRRRGQEARLRCSPMKGHSHVYWYRQLPEEGLKFMVYLQKENIIDESGMPKERFSAEFPKEGPSILRIQQVVRGDSAAYFCASYLGSSYNEQFFGPGTRLTVL.

V usage is TRBV7-9 and J usage is TRBJ2-7, with D uncertain. The CDR3 is 16 residues long. V was shortened by 1 base and J by 2 bases, with 15 bases between the two germline ends. Germline assignment: CDR1 SEHNR and CDR2 FQNEAQ (reference sequence). CDR3 amino acids: CASSLDSQLSPYEQYF. The DNA for the CDR3 is TGTGCCAGCAGCTTAGACTCCCAGTTATCACCCTACGAGCAGTACTTC.

The rearrangement links TRBV12-5 to TRBJ2-3; TRBD2 is a possible D gene (6 bases). The CDR3 runs to 17 residues. Trimming took 3 bases from V and 2 from J, leaving 18 bases between them. Germline V gives CDR1 LGHNT, CDR2 FRNRAP. CDR3 DNA: TGTGCTAGTGGTTTTTTCCCGGAGGGCCGACTCACAGATACGCAGTATTTT. Translating it yields CASGFFPEGRLTDTQYF.

The chain employs TRBV5-4 and TRBJ2-5; 8 bases align to TRBD1. The CDR3 extends over 17 amino acids. Germline lookup yields CDR1 SGHNT and CDR2 YYREEE (reference sequence). V lost 4 bases, J lost 2 bases, and 13 bases stayed unmatched. CDR3 bases: TGTGCCAGCAGCAGCACCTCAGGGGGCTGGGGGCAAGAGACCCAGTACTTC. Translating gives CASSSTSGGWGQETQYF. The full variable domain, in which reference TRBV5-4 and TRBJ2-5 provide the parts outside the CDR3, is ETGVTQSPTHLIKTRGQQVTLRCSSQSGHNTVSWYQQALGQGPQFIFQYYREEENGRGNFPPRFSGLQFPNYSSELNVNALELDDSALYLCASSSTSGGWGQETQYFGPGTRLLVL.

The rearrangement joins TRBV7-3 to TRBJ1-2, with unresolved D. V lost 2 bases and J lost 4, with 14 bases in between. Germline V lookup: CDR1 SGHTA, CDR2 FQGTGA. This CDR3 is built from 15 residues. The CDR3 nucleotides read TGTGCCAGCAGCTTACTCCCGGGGAGTAGCTATGGCTACACCTTC. The encoded protein is CASSLLPGSSYGYTF. Supplemented by reference TRBV7-3 and TRBJ1-2, the full variable domain reads GAGVSQTPSNKVTEKGKYVELRCDPISGHTALYWYRQSLGQGPEFLIYFQGTGAADDSGLPNDRFFAVRPEGSVSTLKIQRTERGDSAVYLCASSLLPGSSYGYTFGSGTRLTVV.

J is TRBJ2-3 and V is TRBV7-3; D remains ambiguous. V was cut by 2 bases and J by 4 bases, with 10 bases left in between. The CDR3 sequence is 14 residues long. CDR1 and CDR2 (germline): SGHTA, FQGTGA. In DNA, the CDR3 is TGTGCCAGCAGCTTACGGCAGAAATCAGATACGCAGTATTTT. Encoded protein: CASSLRQKSDTQYF.

The rearrangement joins TRBV7-3 to TRBJ2-5; D call uncertain. The CDR3 contains 13 residues. V was trimmed by 5 bases and J by 0 bases, leaving 7 bases between them. The V gene's germline CDR1 is SGHTA and CDR2 FQGTGA. CDR3 sequence (DNA): TGTGCCAGCAGCCCAAATTACCAAGAGACCCAGTACTTC. Residues: CASSPNYQETQYF.

The V gene is TRBV28, the J gene TRBJ1-2; TRBD1 matches 9 bases. Germline V CDR1 and CDR2: MDHEN, SYDVKM. This CDR3 contains 13 residues. Trimming removed 6 bases from V and 8 bases from J; junction bases left unmatched: 7. The CDR3 here is CASSLTGGQGYTF. The CDR3, as DNA: TGTGCCAGCAGCCTAACAGGGGGCCAAGGCTACACCTTC.

This clone has just a few counts. This chain links TRBV6-5 with TRBJ2-7; 8 bases line up with TRBD2. The V gene's germline CDR1 is MNHEY and CDR2 SVGAGI. Trimming cost V 9 bases and J 7 bases; bases outside gene matches: 14. The CDR3 totals 14 residues. The CDR3: CASLTPGGGGEQYF. CDR3 in DNA: TGTGCCAGTTTAACGCCGGGGGGGGGAGGGGAGCAGTACTTC.

The chain carries TRBV6-5 and TRBJ1-1; unclear D gene. Germline values: CDR1 MNHEY, CDR2 SVGAGI. The CDR3 runs to 14 residues. The germline V and J ends were trimmed by 4 bases and 4 bases, with 13 bases remaining between them. CDR3 sequence (DNA): TGTGCCAGCAGTTTCGACCCCCATATCACTGAAGCTTTCTTT. The encoded protein is CASSFDPHITEAFF.